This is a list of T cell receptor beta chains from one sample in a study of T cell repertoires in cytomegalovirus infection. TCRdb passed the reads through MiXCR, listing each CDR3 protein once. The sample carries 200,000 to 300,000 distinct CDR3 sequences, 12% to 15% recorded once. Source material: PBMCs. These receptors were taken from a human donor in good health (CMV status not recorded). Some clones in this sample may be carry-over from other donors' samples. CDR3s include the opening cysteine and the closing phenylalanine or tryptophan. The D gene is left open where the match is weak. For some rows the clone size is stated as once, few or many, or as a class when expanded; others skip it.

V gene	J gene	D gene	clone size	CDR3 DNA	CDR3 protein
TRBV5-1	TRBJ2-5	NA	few	TGCGCCAGCAGCTTGGTACCTCAGTTGGGAGAGACCCAGTACTTC	CASSLVPQLGETQYF
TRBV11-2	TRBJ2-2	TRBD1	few	TGTGCCAGCAGCTTAGGTCCAGGGGGCCGCACCGGGGAGCTGTTTTTT	CASSLGPGGRTGELFF
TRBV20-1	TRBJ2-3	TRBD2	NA	TGCAGTGCTAGCTTTAGCGGGGCTAGCACAGATACGCAGTATTTT	CSASFSGASTDTQYF
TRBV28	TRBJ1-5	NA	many	TGTGCCAGCAGTTTTACTAGACAACGTCAGCCCCAGCATTTT	CASSFTRQRQPQHF
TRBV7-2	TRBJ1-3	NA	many	TGTGCCAGCAGCTTAAGCCAGGCGGCTGGAAACACCATATATTTT	CASSLSQAAGNTIYF
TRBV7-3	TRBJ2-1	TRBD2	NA	TGTGCCAGCAGCCCTCAAGGGCGGGAGTACAATGAGCAGTTCTTC	CASSPQGREYNEQFF
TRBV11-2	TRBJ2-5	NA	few	TGTGCCAGCAGCTTAGATCTAACTGGGGCACAAGAGACCCAGTACTTC	CASSLDLTGAQETQYF
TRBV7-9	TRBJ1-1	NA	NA	TGTGCCAGCAGCTTATTTCGGCAGGGAGGAGACACTGAAGCTTTCTTT	CASSLFRQGGDTEAFF
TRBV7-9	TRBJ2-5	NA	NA	TGTGCCAGCAGCTTAGCGCTACAGGAGCAAGAGACCCAGTACTTC	CASSLALQEQETQYF
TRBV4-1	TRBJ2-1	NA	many	TGCGCCAGCAGCTCAGGACAACCCTCCTACAATGAGCAGTTCTTC	CASSSGQPSYNEQFF
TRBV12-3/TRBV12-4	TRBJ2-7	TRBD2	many	TGTGCCAGCAGGGGGAGCGGGAGTGGAACCTACGAGCAGTACTTC	CASRGSGSGTYEQYF
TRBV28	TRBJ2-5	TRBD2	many	TGTGCCAGCAGCCTTCCGGCCGGGGGGGTAGAGACCCAGTACTTC	CASSLPAGGVETQYF
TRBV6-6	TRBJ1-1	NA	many	TGTGCCAGCAGTCCGGGGTTGGCTGAAGCTTTCTTT	CASSPGLAEAFF
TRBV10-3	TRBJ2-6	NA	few	TGTGCCATCAGTGAGTCGAACAGGGAATTTTCTGGGGCCAACGTCCTGACTTTC	CAISESNREFSGANVLTF
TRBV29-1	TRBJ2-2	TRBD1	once	TGCAGCGTGAGGACAGGGGCCGGGGAGCTGTTTTTT	CSVRTGAGELFF
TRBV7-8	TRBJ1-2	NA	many	TGTGCCAGCAGCCCAGGGGAAGGTGGTGGCTACACCTTC	CASSPGEGGGYTF
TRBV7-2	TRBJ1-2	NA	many	TGTGCCAGCAGCTTAGCTACGGGGCTTACTAACTATGGCTACACCTTC	CASSLATGLTNYGYTF
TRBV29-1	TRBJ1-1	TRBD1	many	TGCAGCGTTTTGGGACAGGGCCCTGAAGCTTTCTTT	CSVLGQGPEAFF
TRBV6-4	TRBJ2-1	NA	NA	TGTGCCAGCAGTGAACGTGAGGGAAATGAGCAGTTCTTC	CASSEREGNEQFF
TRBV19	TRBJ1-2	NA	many	TGTGCCAGTAGTCAAGGACTCTATGGCTACACCTTC	CASSQGLYGYTF
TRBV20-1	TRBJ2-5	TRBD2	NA	TGCAGTGCCAAGAGGTCCCCGACTAGCGGGGGGATGGAGACCCAGTACTTC	CSAKRSPTSGGMETQYF
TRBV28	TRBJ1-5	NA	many	TGTGCCAGCAGCATTCTAAGGACCCTGGTTGACAGGTTCAATCAGCCCCAGCATTTT	CASSILRTLVDRFNQPQHF
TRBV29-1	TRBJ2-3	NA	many	TGCAGCGTTGAAGCCGCCTACAGAGATACGCAGTATTTT	CSVEAAYRDTQYF
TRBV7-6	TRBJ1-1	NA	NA	TGTGCCAGCAGCCGGACAGTCCCTGAAGCTTTCTTT	CASSRTVPEAFF
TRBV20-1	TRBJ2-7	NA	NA	TGCAGTGCCCCCAACACTACCACCTACGAGCAGTACTTC	CSAPNTTTYEQYF
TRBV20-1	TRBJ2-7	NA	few	TGCAGTGCTAGAACCCCCTGGGGGCAGTACTTC	CSARTPWGQYF
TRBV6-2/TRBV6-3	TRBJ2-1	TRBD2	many	TGTGCCAGCAGTTACTCCCCTAGCGGGTACAATGAGCAGTTCTTC	CASSYSPSGYNEQFF
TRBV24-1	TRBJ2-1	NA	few	TGTGCCACCAGTGATTCTATGGCGGGTTACAATGAGCAGTTCTTC	CATSDSMAGYNEQFF
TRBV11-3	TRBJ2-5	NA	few	TGTGCCAGCAGCCCCGACAGGGGTTTTTGCGGGAGGGCGATAGAGACCCAGTACTTC	CASSPDRGFCGRAIETQYF
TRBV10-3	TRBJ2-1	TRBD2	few	TGTGCCATCAGTACAGTCCGGGGGGGCCCCAATGAGCAGTTCTTC	CAISTVRGGPNEQFF
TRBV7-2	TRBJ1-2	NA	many	TGTGCCAGCAGGCTTACAGGGACGGGTGGCTACACCTTC	CASRLTGTGGYTF
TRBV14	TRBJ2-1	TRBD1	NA	TGTGCCAGCAGCCGGGCAGGGGGCGATGAGCAGTTCTTC	CASSRAGGDEQFF
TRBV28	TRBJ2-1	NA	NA	TGTGCCAGCAGTTCCGGACGCCCCATTAATGAGCAGTTCTTC	CASSSGRPINEQFF
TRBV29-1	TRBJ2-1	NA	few	TGCAGCGTTGAAGTGGGACAGTTCAGAGGGGGGGAGCAGTTCTTC	CSVEVGQFRGGEQFF
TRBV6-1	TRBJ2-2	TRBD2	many	TGTGCCAGCAGTGAAGCGCGGGGGGATGGCGGGGAGCTGTTTTTT	CASSEARGDGGELFF
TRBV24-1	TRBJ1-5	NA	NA	TGTGCCACCAGTGATTTTACCCAGAGAATCAATCAGCCCAAGCATTTT	CATSDFTQRINQPKHF
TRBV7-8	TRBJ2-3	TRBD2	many	TGTGCCAGCAGCCCTCTAGCGGGGGGGCCCACAGATACGCAGTATTTT	CASSPLAGGPTDTQYF
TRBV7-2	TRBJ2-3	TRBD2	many	TGTGCCAGCAGCTCTCCCACTAGCGGGGCAGATACGCAGTATTTT	CASSSPTSGADTQYF
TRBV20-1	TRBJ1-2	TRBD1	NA	TGCAGTGCAATAAGGGGGCGGGAAGGCTACACCTTC	CSAIRGREGYTF
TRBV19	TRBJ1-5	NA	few	TGTGCCAGTACCCTAGACCCGGGGGGCAATCAGCCCCAGCATTTT	CASTLDPGGNQPQHF
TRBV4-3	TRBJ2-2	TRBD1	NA	TGCGCCAGCAGTGGCCTCGGGACAGGGAACACCGGGGAGCTGTTTTTT	CASSGLGTGNTGELFF
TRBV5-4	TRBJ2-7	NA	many	TGTGCCAGCAGCTCCCGGGGATCTGACTACGAGCAGTACTTC	CASSSRGSDYEQYF
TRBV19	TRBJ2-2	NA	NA	TGTGCCAGTAGTAGGGGCAGGGTCGTCGCCGGGGAGCTGTTTTTT	CASSRGRVVAGELFF
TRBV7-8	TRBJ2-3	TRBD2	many	TGTGCCAGCAGCGCGAGGGGACTAGCGGGGGGGCCTACAGATACGCAGTATTTT	CASSARGLAGGPTDTQYF
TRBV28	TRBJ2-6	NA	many	TGTGCCAGCACCACTGCCCGATCTGGGGCCAACGTCCTGACTTTC	CASTTARSGANVLTF
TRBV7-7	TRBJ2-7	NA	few	TGTGCTAGCAGCCCCAGTCACTCAGCCTACTACGAGCAGTACTTC	CASSPSHSAYYEQYF
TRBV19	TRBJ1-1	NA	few	TGTGCCAGCAATAGCGGATTGAACACTGAAGCTTTCTTT	CASNSGLNTEAFF
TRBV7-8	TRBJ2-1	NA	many	TGTGCCAGCAGCTCCGGTTTGACCTACAATGAGCAGTTCTTC	CASSSGLTYNEQFF
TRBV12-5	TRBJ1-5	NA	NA	TGTGCTAGTGCCCCACAGGGAGGGAGGGAACAGCCCCAGCATTTT	CASAPQGGREQPQHF
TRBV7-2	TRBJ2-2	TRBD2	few	TGTGCCAGCAGCCACGGGACGGGAGGGGGCACCGGGGAGCTGTTTTTT	CASSHGTGGGTGELFF
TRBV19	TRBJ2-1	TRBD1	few	TGTGCCAGTAGTGTCGACAGGGTGGATAACAATGAGCAGTTCTTC	CASSVDRVDNNEQFF
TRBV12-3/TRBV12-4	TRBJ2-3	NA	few	TGTGCCAGCAGTTTACGCTCCACCACAGATACGCAGTATTTT	CASSLRSTTDTQYF
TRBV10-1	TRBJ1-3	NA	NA	TGCGCCAGCAGTGAGTTATACTCTGAAGGCACCATATATTTT	CASSELYSEGTIYF
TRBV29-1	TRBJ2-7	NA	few	TGCAGCGTTGAAGGCCAATACGAGCAGTACTTC	CSVEGQYEQYF
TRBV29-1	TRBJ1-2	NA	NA	TGCAGCGTTGGGACGCAGAAGAACTATGGCTACAACTTC	CSVGTQKNYGYNF